These 19 T cell receptor beta chains were sequenced from one sample in a study of breast tumors, draining lymph nodes, adjacent tissues. TCRdb ran MiXCR on the multiplex PCR reads and lists one entry per CDR3 protein. The sample records more than 80,000 distinct CDR3 sequences, approximately 28% being singletons. The lymph nodes were axillary draining lymph nodes from breast cancer patients. Input material: axillary lymph node tissue. These receptors were collected from a female donor with breast cancer. Some clones in this sample may be carry-over from other donors' samples.

The chain's CDR3 is CATSSLDGTGYNEQFF. The CDR3 nucleotides are TGTGCCACCAGCAGCTTGGATGGGACAGGTTACAATGAGCAGTTCTTC. The chain links TRBV15 to TRBJ2-1; 8 bases line up with TRBD1. This CDR3 has 16 amino acids. Germline assignment: CDR1 LNHNV and CDR2 YYDKDF (reference sequence). V lost 3 bases and J lost 4; bases outside the gene matches: 8.

This clonotype appeared a few times. The rearrangement joins TRBV5-1 to TRBJ1-1; D is undetermined. V lost 5 bases and J 1 base, leaving 9 bases between the germline ends. Per germline, CDR1 SGHRS and CDR2 YFSETQ. CDR3 length: 13 residues. CDR3 loop: CASRWEENTEAFF. In DNA, the CDR3 is TGCGCCAGCAGGTGGGAGGAGAACACTGAAGCTTTCTTT.

CDR3 in amino acids: CSARDFTGNTIYF. Here the CDR3 DNA reads TGCAGTGCTAGAGATTTCACTGGAAACACCATATATTTT. This chain joins TRBV20-1 and TRBJ1-3; D gene unclear. Germline CDR1 reads DFQATT; CDR2 reads SNEGSKA (reference sequence). The V end was cut by 0 bases, the J end by 2 bases, with 5 bases between. The CDR3 totals 13 residues.

Turning to this clonotype: This may be a read error: a much more frequent sequence differs by one nucleotide. CDR3 region: CASTTQLSGRNIQYF. The CDR3 nucleotides are TGTGCCAGCACCACACAACTGAGCGGGAGAAACATTCAGTACTTC. This rearrangement joins TRBV6-6 to TRBJ2-4, with 8 positions matching TRBD2. The CDR3 loop spans 15 amino acids. Looked up from germline, CDR1 is MNHNY and CDR2 is SVGAGI (reference sequence). V gave up 7 bases and J gave up 6 bases; unmatched junction bases: 11.

The rearrangement links TRBV9 to TRBJ2-1; 10 bases align to TRBD2. The CDR3 contains 17 residues. The junction had 11 bases not matched to a gene; V was cut back by 3 bases and J by 5 bases. The V gene's germline CDR1 is SGDLS and CDR2 YYNGEE. DNA of the CDR3: TGTGCCAGCAGCGGATCCGGGGCTAGCGGGGGAAACAATGAGCAGTTCTTC. Amino acid sequence: CASSGSGASGGNNEQFF.

This clonotype was counted at least ten times. The chain links TRBV12-3 or TRBV12-4 to TRBJ1-2; 10 bases align to TRBD1. J was trimmed by 3 bases and V by 8 bases; bases with no gene match: 6. The CDR3 contains 14 residues. For the CDR3, the DNA is TGTGCCAGCTCTATCGGACAGGGGGACTATGGCTACACCTTC. Amino acid sequence: CASSIGQGDYGYTF.

Concerning this clonotype: This may stem from a read error, because a much larger clone lies one nucleotide away. The J gene is TRBJ2-5, the V gene TRBV20-1; tentative D call: TRBD1 (6 bases). Per the germline V gene, CDR1 is DFQATT and CDR2 is SNEGSKA (reference sequence). V was shortened by 5 bases and J by 1 base, with 20 bases between the two germline ends. This CDR3 is 16 amino acids long. CDR3 region: CSAPRPGAPSQETQYF. The CDR3 DNA follows: TGCAGTGCTCCCCGGCCAGGGGCACCTTCCCAAGAGACCCAGTACTTC.

CDR3 nucleotide sequence: TGTGCCAGCAGTTCCCGGACCACCACCGGGGAGCTGTTTTTT. This codes for CASSSRTTTGELFF. The chain recombines TRBV6-6 with TRBJ2-2; D unresolved. This CDR3 is 14 amino acids long. Germline V gene data show CDR1 as MNHNY and CDR2 as SVGAGI (reference sequence). Trimming took 4 bases from V and 4 from J, leaving 10 bases between them.

The sample holds many counts of this clonotype. The gene calls are TRBV12-3 or TRBV12-4 and TRBJ2-5, with a tentative D call TRBD1 (5 bases). The CDR3 sequence is 14 residues long. The V and J ends lost 6 bases and 2 bases respectively, with 13 bases between them. The CDR3 bases are TGTGCCAGCAGCCTAACAGGTTTGCAAGAGACCCAGTACTTC. Amino acids: CASSLTGLQETQYF.

On this clonotype: This may stem from a read error, because a much larger clone lies one nucleotide away. The gene calls are TRBV20-1 and TRBJ2-6; D is perhaps TRBD1 or TRBD2 (5 bases each). This CDR3 has 14 residues. From germline, CDR1 is DFQATT and CDR2 SNEGSKA (reference sequence). The CDR3 DNA follows: TGCAGTGCCACGGCAGGGTCCGGGGCCACCGTCCTGACTTTC. It is translated as CSATAGSGATVLTF.

This clonotype occurred many times. This chain joins TRBV3-1 and TRBJ2-5, with D maybe TRBD1 (6 bases). Trimming took 1 base from V and 2 from J, leaving 14 bases between them. Germline CDR1 LGHDT, CDR2 YNNKEL (reference sequence). This CDR3 is built from 16 residues. The CDR3, as DNA: TGTGCCAGCAGCCAAGTTCCCCGGGACACACAAGAGACCCAGTACTTC. Translation gives CASSQVPRDTQETQYF.

J is TRBJ2-3 and V is TRBV9; TRBD1 aligns across 9 bases. Germline CDR1 SGDLS, CDR2 YYNGEE. CDR3 length: 17 amino acids. V shed 5 bases, J shed 0 bases, and the junction held 10 bases outside the gene matches. CDR3 loop: CASSARKQGASTDTQYF. In nucleotides, the CDR3 is TGTGCCAGCAGTGCTAGAAAACAGGGGGCAAGCACAGATACGCAGTATTTT.

This clonotype was counted ten times or more. The genes are TRBV3-1 and TRBJ1-6, with TRBD1 matching over 7 bases. The germline V gene encodes CDR1 LGHDT and CDR2 YNNKEL (reference sequence). The CDR3 consists of 14 residues. V was pared by 4 bases and J by 6 bases, with 3 bases of the junction left unmatched. The CDR3 DNA reads TGTGCCAGCAGCCTACAGGGGCGTAATTCACCCCTCCACTTT. Its translation: CASSLQGRNSPLHF.

This clonotype has a count of ten or more. The V call is TRBV28, the J call TRBJ2-2, with D tentatively TRBD1 or TRBD2 (5 bases each). Germline values: CDR1 MDHEN, CDR2 SYDVKM. The CDR3 has 15 amino acids. V dropped 2 bases and J dropped 0 bases, with 7 bases sitting between them. The CDR3 is CASSLRDPNTGELFF. The DNA of the CDR3 is TGTGCCAGCAGTTTACGGGACCCGAACACCGGGGAGCTGTTTTTT.

This clonotype was seen many times. The chain has TRBV7-9 and TRBJ2-7; 8 bases align to TRBD2. The CDR3 has 13 residues. Per germline, CDR1 SEHNR and CDR2 FQNEAQ (reference sequence). V shed 6 bases, J shed 2 bases, and the junction held 3 bases outside the gene matches. CDR3 coding DNA: TGTGCCAGCAGGGAGGGACTAGCCTACGAGCAGTACTTC. It is translated as CASREGLAYEQYF.

In its sample, this clonotype was seen many times. The chain recombines TRBV5-8 with TRBJ1-6; D gene uncertain. CDR3 size: 13 residues. Germline V gene data show CDR1 as SGHTS and CDR2 as YDEGEE. As DNA, the CDR3 is TGTGCTGGGCAAGGGTACTCCGCTTCACCCCTCCACTTT. Amino acids: CAGQGYSASPLHF.

The V call is TRBV5-1, the J call TRBJ1-4; a possible D gene is TRBD1 (5 bases). The CDR3 is 15 amino acids. V was pared by 0 bases and J by 7 bases, with 13 bases between. Germline V gene sequence: CDR1 SGHRS, CDR2 YFSETQ. CDR3 residues: CASSLAAAGSEKLFF. CDR3 bases: TGCGCCAGCAGCTTGGCGGCGGCAGGGAGTGAAAAACTGTTTTTT.

Only a few counts were recorded for this clonotype. The chain has TRBV18 and TRBJ2-2; 8 bases agree with TRBD2. V dropped 5 bases and J dropped 4; count of bases not matched to a gene: 12. Germline V lookup: CDR1 KGHSH, CDR2 LQKENI. The CDR3 totals 17 residues. The CDR3 coding sequence is TGTGCCAGCTCATCACTAGCGGTGATAGGGGCCACCGGGGAGCTGTTTTTT. It encodes CASSSLAVIGATGELFF.

This clonotype occurred many times. The chain couples TRBV19 to TRBJ1-5; D is unresolved. Germline lookup yields CDR1 LNHDA and CDR2 SQIVND (reference sequence). The ends were cut back, 5 bases at V and 4 bases at J, with 6 bases in the middle. The CDR3 totals 12 residues. The CDR3 reads CASSLQNQPQHF. The CDR3 DNA reads TGTGCCAGTAGTCTGCAGAATCAGCCCCAGCATTTT.